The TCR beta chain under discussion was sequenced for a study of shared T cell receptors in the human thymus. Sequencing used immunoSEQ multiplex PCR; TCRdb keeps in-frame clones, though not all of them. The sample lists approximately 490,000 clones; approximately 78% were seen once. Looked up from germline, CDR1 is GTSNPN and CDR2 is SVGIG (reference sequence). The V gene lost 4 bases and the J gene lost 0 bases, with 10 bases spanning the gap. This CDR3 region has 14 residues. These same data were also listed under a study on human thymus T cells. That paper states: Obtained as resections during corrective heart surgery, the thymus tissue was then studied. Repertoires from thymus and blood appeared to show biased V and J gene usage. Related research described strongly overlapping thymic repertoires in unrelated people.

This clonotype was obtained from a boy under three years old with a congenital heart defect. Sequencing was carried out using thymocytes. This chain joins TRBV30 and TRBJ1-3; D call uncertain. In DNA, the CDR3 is TGTGCCTGGATGCGGAGTAGCTCTGGAAACACCATATATTTT. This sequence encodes CAWMRSSSGNTIYF.